These T cell receptor beta chains were read from a single sample in a study of T cells in Graves' hyperthyroidism and ophthalmopathy. TCRdb recomputed calls from the multiplex PCR reads with MiXCR, one row per CDR3 protein. The sample includes approximately 640,000 distinct CDR3 sequences, 17% of them seen just once. The sample taken for sequencing was blood. The receptors were sampled from a man aged 45-65 years with Graves' hyperthyroidism. Both conserved end residues are part of each CDR3. Each record gives: D gene, J gene, clone size, V gene, CDR3 DNA, CDR3 protein. The D gene is left open where the match is weak. Clone sizes are given selectively: once, few, many, or a class where the clone is expanded.

-,TRBJ1-1,many,TRBV6-2/TRBV6-3,TGTGCCAGCAGTCCCGATCGGCGAGGTATGTTATCGGCTTTCTTT,CASSPDRRGMLSAFF
-,TRBJ1-1,many,TRBV7-8,TGTGCCAGCAGCTTAGTGGCGGTGATGAACACTGAAGCTTTCTTT,CASSLVAVMNTEAFF
-,TRBJ2-7,-,TRBV7-8,TGTGCCAGCAGCTTAAACTGGTGGGGGAAGGCCTACGAGCAGTACTTC,CASSLNWWGKAYEQYF
-,TRBJ1-1,many,TRBV30,TGTGCCTGGAAACGGGGGAGAAACGCAGCAGCTTTCTTT,CAWKRGRNAAAFF
-,TRBJ2-5,many,TRBV5-1,TGCGCCAGCAGCAATGGGCCTGGAAGAGAGACCCAGTACTTC,CASSNGPGRETQYF
-,TRBJ1-1,-,TRBV28,TGTGCCAGCAGGCCACCCCAGGGAAACACTGAAGCTTTCTTT,CASRPPQGNTEAFF
TRBD2,TRBJ2-7,few,TRBV27,TGTGCCAGCAGTTGGGCGGGAGGCACCTACGAGCAGTACTTC,CASSWAGGTYEQYF
-,TRBJ2-2,-,TRBV20-1,TGCAGTGCTAGAGATTATCAGGGGAACACCGGGGAGCTGTTTTTT,CSARDYQGNTGELFF
TRBD1,TRBJ2-5,many,TRBV20-1,TGCAGTGCTAGAGATCGGGGGGACACAGGGGGCATTGGAGAGACCCAGTACTTC,CSARDRGDTGGIGETQYF
TRBD2,TRBJ2-5,-,TRBV5-1,TGCGCCAGCAGCCTCCAACTAGCGGGAGGGGAGACCCAGTACTTC,CASSLQLAGGETQYF
TRBD2,TRBJ2-3,many,TRBV12-3/TRBV12-4,TGTGCCAGCAGTTTTTCTGGGACTAGCGTATCAGATACGCAGTATTTT,CASSFSGTSVSDTQYF
-,TRBJ1-1,-,TRBV30,TGTGCCTTAAACCGCGTAACAGGTTACACTGAAGCTTTCTTT,CALNRVTGYTEAFF
-,TRBJ1-5,few,TRBV30,TGTGCCTGGAGTAGTGAGGAGTATAGCAATCAGCCCCAGCATTTT,CAWSSEEYSNQPQHF
TRBD1,TRBJ2-1,few,TRBV24-1,TGTGCCACCAGTGACCCAGGACAGGGGGCCCCGAGCTCCTACAATGAGCAGTTCTTC,CATSDPGQGAPSSYNEQFF
TRBD1,TRBJ2-5,-,TRBV5-5,TGTGCCAGCAGCCGTCCGGGACAGGGGTTGGAAGAGACCCAGTACTTC,CASSRPGQGLEETQYF
-,TRBJ1-1,-,TRBV15,TGTGCCACCAGCAGAGGTGGGGGGGCTGATTGGGACGCTTTCTTT,CATSRGGGADWDAFF
TRBD1,TRBJ2-7,-,TRBV20-1,TGCGCCACACCAGACAGGGGGACCTACGAGCAGTACTTC,CATPDRGTYEQYF
-,TRBJ2-4,many,TRBV2,TGTGCCAGCAGCCCCGGGACAAGGGGGAACATTCAGTACTTC,CASSPGTRGNIQYF
-,TRBJ1-2,-,TRBV18,TGTGCCAGCCAGGACGGGCCTAGCGGCTACACCTTC,CASQDGPSGYTF
TRBD2,TRBJ2-7,many,TRBV5-1,TGCGCCAGCACTTCAGGGACTACTCTTGCCGAGCAGTACTTC,CASTSGTTLAEQYF
-,TRBJ1-2,many,TRBV11-2,TGTGCCAGCAGCTTAGATCTTAAGGGACGGGGCTACACCTTC,CASSLDLKGRGYTF
-,TRBJ1-2,few,TRBV7-9,TGTGCCAGCAGCTTAGCCGGGAACGAAGGGATACATGGCTACACCTTC,CASSLAGNEGIHGYTF
-,TRBJ1-2,many,TRBV20-1,TGCAGTGCCACTTCGTCACCGGGCTATGGCTACACCTTC,CSATSSPGYGYTF
TRBD2,TRBJ2-1,-,TRBV14,TGTGCCAGCGCACGGACTAGCGGTACTCTGGGAAATGAGCAGTTCTTC,CASARTSGTLGNEQFF
TRBD2,TRBJ2-7,many,TRBV2,TGTGCCAGCATGGGCGGGAGCGGCAACGAGCAGTACTTC,CASMGGSGNEQYF
-,TRBJ2-5,many,TRBV6-2/TRBV6-3,TGTGCCAGCAGATTAGCGGAGTTCCAAGAGACCCAGTACTTC,CASRLAEFQETQYF
-,TRBJ1-5,-,TRBV28,TGTGCCAGCACCAAAGGGGATTCAATCAGGGTCCAGCATTTT,CASTKGDSIRVQHF
-,TRBJ1-5,few,TRBV28,TGTGCCAGCAGTTTACCGACAGCGAACAATCAGCCCCAGCATTTT,CASSLPTANNQPQHF
TRBD1,TRBJ1-5,many,TRBV28,TGTGCCAGCAGTCTACCAGACAGGGAAAGTCAGCCCCAGCATTTT,CASSLPDRESQPQHF
TRBD2,TRBJ2-7,-,TRBV19,TGTGCCAGCTCTACTAGCGGGAGCTTCGAGCAGTACTTC,CASSTSGSFEQYF
-,TRBJ2-3,many,TRBV12-3/TRBV12-4,TGTGCCAGCAGCTCGCCTCAGGGTACAGATACGCAGTATTTT,CASSSPQGTDTQYF
-,TRBJ1-4,-,TRBV4-1,TGCGCCAGCAGCCAAGCGGTGTTGAGGGTAACAACTAATGAAAAACTGTTTTTT,CASSQAVLRVTTNEKLFF
TRBD1,TRBJ1-6,many,TRBV11-3,TGTGCCAGCAGCCGTCGACAGGGAGGAAATTCACCCCTCCACTTT,CASSRRQGGNSPLHF
-,TRBJ1-1,many,TRBV7-9,TGTGCCAGCAACACAGCGTGGGTGAACACTGAAGCTTTCTTT,CASNTAWVNTEAFF
-,TRBJ2-7,many,TRBV7-9,TGTGCCAGCGCAGCTTATCACACAGGATCCTACGAGCAGTACTTC,CASAAYHTGSYEQYF
-,TRBJ1-1,many,TRBV2,TGTGCCAGCAGTGGGGCAAGGGTTGAAGCTTTCTTT,CASSGARVEAFF
-,TRBJ2-1,many,TRBV10-3,TGTGCCATCAGCTTAGGGGCGGGCAGCAATGAGCAGTTCTTC,CAISLGAGSNEQFF
-,TRBJ2-1,-,TRBV9,TGTGCCAGCAGCGTAGTAGGGAGCTCCTACAATGAGCAGTTCTTC,CASSVVGSSYNEQFF
-,TRBJ2-5,many,TRBV9,TGTGCCAGCAGCGTGGGGACCAGTCAAGAGACCCAGTACTTC,CASSVGTSQETQYF
TRBD2,TRBJ2-7,many,TRBV10-3,TGTGCCACCCGGCAGGGACTAGCGACCTACGAGCAGTACTTC,CATRQGLATYEQYF
TRBD1,TRBJ1-1,many,TRBV2,TGTGCCAGCAGTGAGCGGACAGGGACTGAAGCTTTCTTT,CASSERTGTEAFF
-,TRBJ2-2,-,TRBV7-2,TGTGCCAGCAGCTTAGATTTAATCACCGGGGAGCTGTTTTTT,CASSLDLITGELFF
-,TRBJ1-4,-,TRBV28,TGTGCCAGCAGTTTATTAATCACGAAAGTCCGCCTGGAAAAACTGTTTTTT,CASSLLITKVRLEKLFF
-,TRBJ2-1,-,TRBV24-1,TGTGCCACCCGGGGTCTCTCCTACAATGAGCAGTTCTTC,CATRGLSYNEQFF
-,TRBJ1-5,-,TRBV5-4,TGTGCCAGCAGCATCCAGGCCAGCAATCAGCCCCAGCATTTT,CASSIQASNQPQHF
-,TRBJ1-4,few,TRBV6-2/TRBV6-3,TGTGCCAGCAGTTACACTTTCAGAGGAGGAGAAAAACTGTTTTTT,CASSYTFRGGEKLFF
TRBD1,TRBJ1-5,-,TRBV5-1,TGCGCTAGCAGCATCGGGACAGACAATCAGCCCCAGCATTTT,CASSIGTDNQPQHF
-,TRBJ1-2,-,TRBV18,TGTGCCAGCTCATCGGGGGCGAGTAACTATGGCTACACCTTC,CASSSGASNYGYTF